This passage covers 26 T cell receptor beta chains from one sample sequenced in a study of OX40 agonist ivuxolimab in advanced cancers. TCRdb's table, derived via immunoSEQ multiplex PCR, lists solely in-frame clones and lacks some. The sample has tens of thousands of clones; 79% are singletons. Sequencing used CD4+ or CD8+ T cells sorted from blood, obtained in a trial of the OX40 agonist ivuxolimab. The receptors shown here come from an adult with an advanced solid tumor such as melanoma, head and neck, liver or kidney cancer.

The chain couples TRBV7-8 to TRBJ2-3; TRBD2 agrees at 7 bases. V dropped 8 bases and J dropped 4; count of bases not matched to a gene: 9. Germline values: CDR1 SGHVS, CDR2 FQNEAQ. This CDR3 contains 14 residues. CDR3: CASCPRTSADTQYF. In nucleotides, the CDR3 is TGTGCCAGCTGTCCCAGAACTAGCGCAGATACGCAGTATTTT.

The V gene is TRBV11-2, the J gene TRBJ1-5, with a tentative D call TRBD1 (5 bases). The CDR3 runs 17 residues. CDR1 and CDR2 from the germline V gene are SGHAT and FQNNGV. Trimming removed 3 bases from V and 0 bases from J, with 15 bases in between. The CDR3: CASSLGDGPYSNQPQHF. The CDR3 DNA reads TGTGCCAGCAGCTTGGGGGACGGCCCCTATAGCAATCAGCCCCAGCATTTT.

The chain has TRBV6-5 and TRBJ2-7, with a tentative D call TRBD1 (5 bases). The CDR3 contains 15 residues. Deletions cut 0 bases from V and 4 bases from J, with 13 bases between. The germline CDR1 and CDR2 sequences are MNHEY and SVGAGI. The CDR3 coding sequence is TGTGCCAGCAGTTACTCGTCAGGCAAGGGGTACGAGCAGTACTTC. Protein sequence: CASSYSSGKGYEQYF.

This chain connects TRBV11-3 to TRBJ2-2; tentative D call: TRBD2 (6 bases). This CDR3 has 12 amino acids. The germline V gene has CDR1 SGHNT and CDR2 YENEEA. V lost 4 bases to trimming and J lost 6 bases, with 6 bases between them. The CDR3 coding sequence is TGTGCCAGCAGCTCGGGGGCCGGGGAGCTGTTTTTT. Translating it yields CASSSGAGELFF.

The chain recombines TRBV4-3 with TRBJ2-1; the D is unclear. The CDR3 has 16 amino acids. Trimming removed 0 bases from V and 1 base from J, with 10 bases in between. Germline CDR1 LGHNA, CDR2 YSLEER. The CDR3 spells CASSQDPENSYNEQFF. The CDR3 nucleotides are TGCGCCAGCAGCCAAGATCCAGAGAATTCCTACAATGAGCAGTTCTTC.

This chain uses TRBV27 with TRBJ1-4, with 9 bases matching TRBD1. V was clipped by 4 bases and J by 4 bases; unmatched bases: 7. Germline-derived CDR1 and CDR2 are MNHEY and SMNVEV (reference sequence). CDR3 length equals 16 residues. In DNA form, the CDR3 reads TGTGCCAGCAGTTATTCACCGGACAGGGGTAATGAAAAACTGTTTTTT. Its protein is CASSYSPDRGNEKLFF.

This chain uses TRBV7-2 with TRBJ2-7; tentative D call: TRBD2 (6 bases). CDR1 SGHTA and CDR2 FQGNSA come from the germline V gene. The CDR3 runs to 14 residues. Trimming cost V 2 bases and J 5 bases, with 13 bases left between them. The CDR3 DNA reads TGTGCCAGCAGCTTACGAGGCGGGGTCCACGAGCAGTACTTC. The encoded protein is CASSLRGGVHEQYF. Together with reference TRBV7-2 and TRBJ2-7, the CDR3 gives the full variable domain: GAGVSQSPSNKVTEKGKDVELRCDPISGHTALYWYRQSLGQGLEFLIYFQGNSAPDKSGLPSDRFSAERTGGSVSTLTIQRTQQEDSAVYLCASSLRGGVHEQYFGPGTRLTVT.

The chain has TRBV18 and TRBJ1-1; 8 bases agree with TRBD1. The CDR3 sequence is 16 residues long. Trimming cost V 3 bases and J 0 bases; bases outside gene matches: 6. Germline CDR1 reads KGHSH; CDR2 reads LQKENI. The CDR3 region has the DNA TGTGCCAGCTCACCTACGAGGGACAGGTTGAACACTGAAGCTTTCTTT. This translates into CASSPTRDRLNTEAFF.

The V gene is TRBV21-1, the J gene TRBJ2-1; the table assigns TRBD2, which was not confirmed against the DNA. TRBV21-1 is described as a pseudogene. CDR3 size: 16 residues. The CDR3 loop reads CASSKPKTGGENEQFF. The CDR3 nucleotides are TGTGCCAGCAGCAAGCCCAAGACGGGAGGGGAGAATGAGCAGTTCTTC.

The CDR3 coding sequence is TGTGCCAGCGGTCCGCCGTTCGGGACCCAGTACTTC. Translated, it gives CASGPPFGTQYF. This chain joins TRBV7-9 and TRBJ2-5; D is ambiguous. The CDR3 has 12 residues. From germline, CDR1 is SEHNR and CDR2 FQNEAQ (reference sequence). V shed 8 bases and J shed 7 bases, with 14 bases lying between them. Full variable domain (remainder filled in from reference TRBV7-9 and TRBJ2-5): DTGVSQNPRHKITKRGQNVTFRCDPISEHNRLYWYRQTLGQGPEFLTYFQNEAQLEKSRLLSDRFSAERPKGSFSTLEIQRTEQGDSAMYLCASGPPFGTQYFGPGTRLLVL.

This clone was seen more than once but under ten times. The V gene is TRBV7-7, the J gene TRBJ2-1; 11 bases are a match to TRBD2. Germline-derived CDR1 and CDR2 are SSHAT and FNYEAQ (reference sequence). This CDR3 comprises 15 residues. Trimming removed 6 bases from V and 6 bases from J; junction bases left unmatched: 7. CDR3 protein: CASSQLAGVGNEQFF. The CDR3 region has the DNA TGTGCCAGCAGTCAACTAGCGGGAGTTGGCAATGAGCAGTTCTTC.

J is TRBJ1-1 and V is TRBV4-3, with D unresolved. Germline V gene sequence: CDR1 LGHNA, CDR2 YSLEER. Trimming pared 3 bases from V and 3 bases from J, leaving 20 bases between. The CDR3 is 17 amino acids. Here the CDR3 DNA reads TGCGCCAGCAGCCAGGAATTCCACCTCGCCCGGCACACTGAAGCTTTCTTT. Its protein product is CASSQEFHLARHTEAFF.

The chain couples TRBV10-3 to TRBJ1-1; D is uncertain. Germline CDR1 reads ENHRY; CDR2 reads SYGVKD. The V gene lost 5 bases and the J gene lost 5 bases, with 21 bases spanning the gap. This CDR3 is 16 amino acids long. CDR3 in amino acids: CAISPSVGGSHTEAFF. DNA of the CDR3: TGTGCCATCAGTCCGTCGGTGGGAGGGAGTCATACTGAAGCTTTCTTT.

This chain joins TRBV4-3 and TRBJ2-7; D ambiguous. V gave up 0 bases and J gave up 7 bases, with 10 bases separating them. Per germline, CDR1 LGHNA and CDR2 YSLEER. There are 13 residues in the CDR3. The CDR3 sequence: CASSQDTPWEQYF. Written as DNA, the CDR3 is TGCGCCAGCAGCCAAGATACCCCTTGGGAGCAGTACTTC.

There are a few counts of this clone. In DNA, the CDR3 is TGTGCTAGTAAGAGGGCAGGTTATAATGAGCAGTTCTTC. Its protein product is CASKRAGYNEQFF. The rearrangement joins TRBV12-5 to TRBJ2-1; TRBD2 is a possible D gene (5 bases). V lost 8 bases, J lost 7 bases, and 15 bases lay in between. Germline CDR1 is LGHNT and CDR2 is FRNRAP. This CDR3 is built from 13 residues.

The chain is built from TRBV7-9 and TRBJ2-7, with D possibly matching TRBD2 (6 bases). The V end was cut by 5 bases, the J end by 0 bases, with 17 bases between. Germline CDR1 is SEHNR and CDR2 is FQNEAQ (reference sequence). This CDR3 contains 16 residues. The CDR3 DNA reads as TGTGCCAGCAGCGCAAACAGGCCCGGGGGCTCCTACGAGCAGTACTTC. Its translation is CASSANRPGGSYEQYF.

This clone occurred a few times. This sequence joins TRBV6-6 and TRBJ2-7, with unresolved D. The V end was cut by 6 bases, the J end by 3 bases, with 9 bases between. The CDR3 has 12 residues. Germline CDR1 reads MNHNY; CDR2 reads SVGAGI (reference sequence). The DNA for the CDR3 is TGTGCCAGCAGGAGTGGGGTCTACGAGCAGTACTTC. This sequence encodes CASRSGVYEQYF.

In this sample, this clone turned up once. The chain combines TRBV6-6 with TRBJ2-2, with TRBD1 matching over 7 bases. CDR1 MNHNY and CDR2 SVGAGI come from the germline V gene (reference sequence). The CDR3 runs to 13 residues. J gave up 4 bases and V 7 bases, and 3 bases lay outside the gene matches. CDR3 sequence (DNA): TGTGCCAGCATGACAGGGAGCACCGGGGAGCTGTTTTTT. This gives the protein CASMTGSTGELFF.

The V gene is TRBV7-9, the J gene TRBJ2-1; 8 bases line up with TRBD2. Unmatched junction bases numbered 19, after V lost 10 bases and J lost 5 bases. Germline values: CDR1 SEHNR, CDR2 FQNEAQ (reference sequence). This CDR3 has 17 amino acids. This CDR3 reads CATLRPRGEDLNNEQFF. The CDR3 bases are TGTGCCACCCTCCGCCCGCGGGGGGAGGACCTAAACAATGAGCAGTTCTTC. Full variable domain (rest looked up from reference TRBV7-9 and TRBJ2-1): DTGVSQNPRHKITKRGQNVTFRCDPISEHNRLYWYRQTLGQGPEFLTYFQNEAQLEKSRLLSDRFSAERPKGSFSTLEIQRTEQGDSAMYLCATLRPRGEDLNNEQFFGPGTRLTVL.

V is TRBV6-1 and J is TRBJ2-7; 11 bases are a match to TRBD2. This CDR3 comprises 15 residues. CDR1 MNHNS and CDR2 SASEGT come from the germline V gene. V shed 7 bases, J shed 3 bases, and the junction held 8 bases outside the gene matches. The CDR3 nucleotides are TGTGCCAGCACCCCCACCGGGACTAGCGGCTACGAGCAGTACTTC. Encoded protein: CASTPTGTSGYEQYF.

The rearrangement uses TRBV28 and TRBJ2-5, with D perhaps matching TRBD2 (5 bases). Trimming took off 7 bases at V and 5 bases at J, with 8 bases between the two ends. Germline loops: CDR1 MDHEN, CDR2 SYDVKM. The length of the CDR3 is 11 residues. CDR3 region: CASTPGETQYF. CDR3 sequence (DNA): TGTGCCAGCACCCCGGGGGAGACCCAGTACTTC.

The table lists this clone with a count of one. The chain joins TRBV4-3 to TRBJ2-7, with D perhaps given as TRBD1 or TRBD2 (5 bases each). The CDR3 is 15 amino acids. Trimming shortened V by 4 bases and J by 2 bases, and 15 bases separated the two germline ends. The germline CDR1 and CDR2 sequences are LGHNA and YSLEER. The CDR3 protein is CASSLGGRPAYEQYF. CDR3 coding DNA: TGCGCCAGCAGCCTTGGGGGACGCCCTGCCTACGAGCAGTACTTC.

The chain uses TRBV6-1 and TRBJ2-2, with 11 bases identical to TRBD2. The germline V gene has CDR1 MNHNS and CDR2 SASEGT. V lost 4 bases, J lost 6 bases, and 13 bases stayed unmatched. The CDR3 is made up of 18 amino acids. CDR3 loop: CASSGSSGRALRAGELFF. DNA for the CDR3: TGTGCCAGCAGTGGGAGTAGCGGGAGGGCCCTGCGCGCCGGGGAGCTGTTTTTT.

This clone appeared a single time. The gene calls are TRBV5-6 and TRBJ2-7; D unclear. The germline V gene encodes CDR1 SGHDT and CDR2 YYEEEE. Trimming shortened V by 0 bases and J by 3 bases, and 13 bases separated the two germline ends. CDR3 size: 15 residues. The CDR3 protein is CASSLGGTSVYEQYF. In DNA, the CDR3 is TGTGCCAGCAGCTTGGGCGGTACTTCGGTCTACGAGCAGTACTTC.

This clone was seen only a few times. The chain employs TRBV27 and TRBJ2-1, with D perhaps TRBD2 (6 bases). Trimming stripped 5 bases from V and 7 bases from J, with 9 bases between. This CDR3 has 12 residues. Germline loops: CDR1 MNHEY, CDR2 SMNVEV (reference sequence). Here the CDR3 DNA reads TGTGCCAGCAGTGAAGCGGGTAATGAGCAGTTCTTC. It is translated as CASSEAGNEQFF.

The CDR3 DNA follows: TGTGCCAGCAGCCCCCCCTTTGGGCGGGAGGGCCGCTACGAGCAGTACTTC. This translates into CASSPPFGREGRYEQYF. The chain has TRBV11-2 and TRBJ2-7, with TRBD2 matching 9 bases. The CDR3 loop spans 17 amino acids. Germline loops: CDR1 SGHAT, CDR2 FQNNGV. With V trimmed by 5 bases and J by 3 bases, 14 bases remained unmatched.